Listed below are T cell receptor beta chains from one sample, sequenced in a study of shared clonotypes between healthy human individuals. The table came from immunoSEQ multiplex PCR; TCRdb's copy has only in-frame clones and leaves some out. The table records about 1 million clones, roughly 70% of them present only once. Sequences were obtained from memory CD4+ T cells sorted from blood. The receptors derive from a man younger than 30 in good health. CDR3s include the opening cysteine and the closing phenylalanine or tryptophan. The D gene is left open where the match is weak. Clone size is shown for a subset of rows, as once, few, many or a class of expanded clone.

j_call clone_size v_call d_call cdr3_aa cdr3_nt
TRBJ2-5 NA TRBV10-2 NA CASNLVPLVGETQYF TGCGCCAGCAACCTGGTCCCTCTGGTTGGAGAGACCCAGTACTTC
TRBJ1-2 NA TRBV5-5 NA CASSLDLEGYTF TGTGCCAGCAGCTTGGATTTAGAAGGCTACACCTTC
TRBJ1-5 few TRBV7-2 NA CASSFFNQPQHF TGTGCCAGCAGCTTCTTCAATCAGCCCCAGCATTTT
TRBJ2-5 once TRBV4-1 NA CASSQDRNGRTQYF TGCGCCAGCAGCCAAGATCGAAACGGACGGACCCAGTACTTC
TRBJ2-7 NA TRBV6-6 NA CASSPRDTVQQYF TGTGCCAGCAGTCCCCGGGACACCGTACAGCAGTACTTC
TRBJ2-2 NA TRBV2 NA CASRDTVLNTGELFF TGTGCCAGCAGGGACACCGTCCTGAACACCGGGGAGCTGTTTTTT
TRBJ1-2 once TRBV4-1 NA CASSLATGSYGYTF TGCGCCAGCAGCCTCGCGACAGGTTCTTATGGCTACACCTTC
TRBJ1-5 NA TRBV5-1 NA CASSWGGEGNQPQHF TGCGCCAGCAGCTGGGGAGGGGAGGGAAATCAGCCCCAGCATTTT
TRBJ2-7 NA TRBV12-5 NA CASGLKGLAYEQYF TGTGCTAGTGGTTTGAAAGGCCTCGCCTACGAGCAGTACTTC
TRBJ2-5 NA TRBV7-2 NA CASSLPPKETQYF TGTGCCAGCAGCTTACCCCCCAAAGAGACCCAGTACTTC
TRBJ2-5 NA TRBV9 TRBD1 CASSERGQGVGETQYF TGTGCCAGCAGCGAGAGGGGACAGGGAGTGGGGGAGACCCAGTACTTC
TRBJ2-1 NA TRBV7-9 TRBD2 CASSPAGTSGGAFNEQFF TGTGCCAGCAGCCCCGCGGGGACTAGCGGGGGGGCTTTCAATGAGCAGTTCTTC
TRBJ1-5 NA TRBV18 TRBD1 CASSQGQPNQPQHF TGTGCCAGCTCGCAGGGACAGCCTAATCAGCCCCAGCATTTT
TRBJ2-5 NA TRBV11-2 NA CASSFGGKYQETQYF TGTGCCAGCAGCTTTGGTGGGAAGTACCAAGAGACCCAGTACTTC
TRBJ1-1 few TRBV7-2 NA CASSLLGEDRHF TGTGCCAGCAGCCTATTGGGGGAAGACAGGCACTTT
TRBJ1-1 once TRBV11-2 TRBD1 CASIGQGDTEAFF TGTGCCAGCATAGGACAGGGGGACACTGAAGCTTTCTTT
TRBJ2-3 NA TRBV5-4 TRBD1 CASSLTGVLGTDTQYF TGTGCCAGCAGCTTGACAGGGGTGCTAGGCACAGATACGCAGTATTTT
TRBJ2-5 once TRBV5-1 TRBD2 CASSWNPNSGGVETQYF TGCGCCAGCAGCTGGAACCCTAATAGCGGGGGGGTAGAGACCCAGTACTTC
TRBJ1-5 NA TRBV7-2 TRBD1 CASSVRGHQPQHF TGTGCCAGCAGCGTTAGGGGGCATCAGCCCCAGCATTTT
TRBJ2-5 NA TRBV6-5 NA CASSYEREQYF TGTGCCAGCAGTTACGAGAGGGAGCAGTACTTC
TRBJ2-1 NA TRBV4-2 TRBD2 CASSQDPPAGGLGEQFF TGTGCCAGCAGCCAAGATCCTCCAGCGGGGGGGCTGGGGGAGCAGTTCTTC
TRBJ1-3 NA TRBV7-9 NA CASSPEERHIYF TGTGCCAGCAGCCCCGAAGAGAGGCACATATATTTT
TRBJ1-1 many TRBV18 NA CASSSTGRRTEAFF TGTGCCAGCTCGTCCACAGGGAGACGCACTGAAGCTTTCTTT
TRBJ1-4 few TRBV6-6 NA CASSSTRAASNEKLFF TGTGCCAGCAGTTCCACTCGGGCAGCCTCGAATGAAAAACTGTTTTTT
TRBJ2-6 NA TRBV4-2 TRBD1 CASSQPTGGYIPGANVLTF TGTGCCAGCAGCCAACCTACAGGGGGCTATATCCCTGGGGCCAACGTCCTGACTTTC
TRBJ1-6 once TRBV11-2 TRBD1 CASSLGPDRGSPLHF TGTGCCAGCAGCTTAGGGCCGGACAGGGGATCACCCCTCCACTTT
TRBJ2-4 NA TRBV19 NA CASSVGEGGAAKNIQYF TGTGCCAGTAGTGTGGGTGAGGGGGGTGCAGCTAAAAACATTCAGTACTTC
TRBJ1-5 few TRBV19 TRBD1 CASARTGANQPQHF TGTGCCTCAGCCCGGACAGGGGCTAATCAGCCCCAGCATTTT